This passage covers 11 T cell receptor beta chains from one sample sequenced in a study of cytomegalovirus exposure and HLA in healthy donors. With 60 Vbeta and 13 Jbeta primers, the PCR was carried out. The data were produced by immunoSEQ multiplex PCR, yet TCRdb's version contains in-frame clones alone and is incomplete. The repertoire holds 80,000 to 100,000 clones, approximately 70% seen once, with about 2.5% in the top ten. Sample: PBMCs. All receptors derive from a man aged 50-59 years in good health and CMV-seronegative.

The chain joins TRBV27 to TRBJ1-5; D might be TRBD1 (5 bases). This CDR3 contains 14 residues. Germline CDR1 and CDR2: MNHEY and SMNVEV (reference sequence). The V end was cut by 2 bases, the J end by 7 bases, with 12 bases between. CDR3 nucleotides: TGTGCCAGCAGTTTACGGGGGAGTGGACAGCCCCAGCATTTT. The encoded protein is CASSLRGSGQPQHF.

CDR3 in DNA: TGTGCCAGCTCACCAGGGGCAGGGAGGACTGAAGCTTTCTTT. This codes for CASSPGAGRTEAFF. This sequence joins TRBV18 and TRBJ1-1; tentative D call: TRBD1 (5 bases). V dropped 2 bases and J dropped 5 bases, with 12 bases sitting between them. The CDR3 length is 14 residues. CDR1 and CDR2 from the germline V gene are KGHSH and LQKENI.

This clone was picked up a small number of times. This chain joins TRBV10-2 and TRBJ2-2; 7 nucleotides agree with TRBD1. The germline gives CDR1 WSHSY, CDR2 SAAADI. Trimming removed 9 bases from V and 2 bases from J; junction bases left unmatched: 3. The CDR3 runs 13 residues. The CDR3 loop reads CARGTDNTGELFF. Here the CDR3 DNA reads TGCGCCAGAGGGACAGATAACACCGGGGAGCTGTTTTTT.

The chain recombines TRBV30 with TRBJ1-2; D not resolved. V was cut by 2 bases and J by 8 bases, with 12 bases left in between. CDR3 length equals 12 residues. Germline CDR1 and CDR2: GTSNPN and SVGIG (reference sequence). CDR3 bases: TGTGCCTGGAGTCAGGCTAGGGAGGGCTACACCTTC. Amino acids: CAWSQAREGYTF.

The CDR3 reads CASRPLGTGVSEQYF. The DNA of the CDR3 is TGTGCCAGCAGACCTCTAGGGACAGGGGTCTCCGAGCAGTACTTC. The chain joins TRBV6-6 to TRBJ2-7; 10 nucleotides line up with TRBD1. Per the germline V gene, CDR1 is MNHNY and CDR2 is SVGAGI (reference sequence). V was pared by 6 bases and J by 6 bases, with 11 bases of the junction left unmatched. This CDR3 region has 15 residues.

Remarks on this clone: Relative to the germline gene, one junction end is altered; a read error may explain this. The sample holds other DNA sequences that translate to the same CDR3. The chain has TRBV7-2 and TRBJ2-7; TRBD2 agrees at 10 bases. Germline V gene lookup returns CDR1 SGHTA and CDR2 FQGNSA. The CDR3 extends over 16 amino acids. This CDR3 is CASTVGASGSLYEQYF. The CDR3 nucleotides read TGCGCCAGCACCGTAGGGGCTAGCGGGAGTTTATACGAGCAGTACTTC.

The V gene is TRBV9, the J gene TRBJ1-1; possibly TRBD1 for D (6 bases). The ends were cut back, 3 bases at V and 11 bases at J, with 23 bases in the middle. Germline V gives CDR1 SGDLS, CDR2 YYNGEE. This CDR3 contains 15 residues. The CDR3 DNA sequence: TGTGCCAGCAGCGGCCGGGACACGAGACCAAGTCTGGCTTTCTTT. Its translation: CASSGRDTRPSLAFF.

The chain carries TRBV7-2 and TRBJ1-6; the D gene is possibly TRBD1 (5 bases). Trimming left V 3 bases short and J 7 bases short, with 13 bases between. The CDR3 is 15 residues long. Per germline, CDR1 SGHTA and CDR2 FQGNSA. The DNA for the CDR3 is TGTGCCAGCAGCTTTGCAGGCGGGGGAAATTCACCCCTCCACTTT. It codes for CASSFAGGGNSPLHF.

This chain uses TRBV4-1 with TRBJ1-2; D is ambiguous. Germline V gene sequence: CDR1 MGHRA, CDR2 YSYEKL. The ends were cut back, 4 bases at V and 6 bases at J, with 18 bases in the middle. CDR3 size: 15 residues. The CDR3 sequence: CASSLLPSVVDGYTF. CDR3 DNA: TGCGCCAGCAGCCTGCTTCCCTCGGTAGTTGATGGCTACACCTTC.

The rearrangement uses TRBV10-3 and TRBJ2-7; 8 positions match TRBD1. This CDR3 has 13 amino acids. Germline CDR1 is ENHRY and CDR2 is SYGVKD. The V gene end was trimmed by 3 bases and the J gene end by 5 bases; junction bases not matched to a gene: 3. The CDR3 loop is CAISDQGAHEQYF. The DNA for the CDR3 is TGTGCCATCAGTGACCAGGGGGCCCACGAGCAGTACTTC.

The V gene is TRBV6-6, the J gene TRBJ2-1; 10 bases map to TRBD2. The CDR3 runs 15 residues. Germline-derived CDR1 and CDR2 are MNHNY and SVGAGI (reference sequence). After removal of 6 bases from V and 5 bases from J, the junction contained 7 bases not matched to a gene. CDR3 nucleotides: TGTGCCAGCAGATCAGCGGGAGGGCCGAACAATGAGCAGTTCTTC. Its translation is CASRSAGGPNNEQFF.